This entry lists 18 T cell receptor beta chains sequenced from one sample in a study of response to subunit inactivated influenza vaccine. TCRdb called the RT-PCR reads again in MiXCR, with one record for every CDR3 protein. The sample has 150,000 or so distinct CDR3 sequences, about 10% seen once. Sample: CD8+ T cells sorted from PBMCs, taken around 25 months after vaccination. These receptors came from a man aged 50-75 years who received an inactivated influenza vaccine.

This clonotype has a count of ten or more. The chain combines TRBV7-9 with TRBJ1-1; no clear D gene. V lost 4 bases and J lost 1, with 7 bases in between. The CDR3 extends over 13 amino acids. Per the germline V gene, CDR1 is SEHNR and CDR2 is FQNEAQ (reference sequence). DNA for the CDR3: TGTGCCAGCAGCTCCGAGGGGAACACTGAAGCTTTCTTT. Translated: CASSSEGNTEAFF. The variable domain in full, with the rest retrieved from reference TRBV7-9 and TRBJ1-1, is DTGVSQNPRHKITKRGQNVTFRCDPISEHNRLYWYRQTLGQGPEFLTYFQNEAQLEKSRLLSDRFSAERPKGSFSTLEIQRTEQGDSAMYLCASSSEGNTEAFFGQGTRLTVV.

CDR3 loop: CASSLSSSGANVLTF. The CDR3 region has the DNA TGCGCCAGTTCTCTCAGTTCCTCTGGGGCCAACGTCCTGACTTTC. The chain carries TRBV4-1 and TRBJ2-6; D is ambiguous. The V end was cut by 9 bases, the J end by 0 bases, with 12 bases between. CDR3 length: 15 amino acids. The V gene's germline CDR1 is MGHRA and CDR2 YSYEKL.

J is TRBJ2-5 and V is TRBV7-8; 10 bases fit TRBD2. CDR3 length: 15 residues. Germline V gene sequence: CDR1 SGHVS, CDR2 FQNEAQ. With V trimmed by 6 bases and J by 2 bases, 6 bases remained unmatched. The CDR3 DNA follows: TGTGCCAGCAGATTTAGCGGGGGGTTACAAGAGACCCAGTACTTC. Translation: CASRFSGGLQETQYF.

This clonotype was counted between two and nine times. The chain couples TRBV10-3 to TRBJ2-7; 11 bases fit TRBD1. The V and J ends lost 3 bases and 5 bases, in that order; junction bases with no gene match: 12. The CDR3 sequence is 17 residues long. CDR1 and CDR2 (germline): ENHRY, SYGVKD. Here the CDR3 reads CAISDPRGDRGKHEQYF. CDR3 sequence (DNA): TGTGCCATCAGTGACCCACGCGGGGACAGGGGGAAACACGAGCAGTACTTC.

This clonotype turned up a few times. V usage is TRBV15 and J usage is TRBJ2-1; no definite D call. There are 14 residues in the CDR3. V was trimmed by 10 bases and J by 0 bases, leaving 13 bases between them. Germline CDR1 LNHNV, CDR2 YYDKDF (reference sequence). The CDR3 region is CANPDGYSYNEQFF. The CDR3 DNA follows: TGTGCCAACCCGGACGGGTACTCCTACAATGAGCAGTTCTTC. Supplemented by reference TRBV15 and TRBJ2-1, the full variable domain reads DAMVIQNPRYQVTQFGKPVTLSCSQTLNHNVMYWYQQKSSQAPKLLFHYYDKDFNNEADTPDNFQSRRPNTSFCFLDIRSPGLGDTAMYLCANPDGYSYNEQFFGPGTRLTVL.

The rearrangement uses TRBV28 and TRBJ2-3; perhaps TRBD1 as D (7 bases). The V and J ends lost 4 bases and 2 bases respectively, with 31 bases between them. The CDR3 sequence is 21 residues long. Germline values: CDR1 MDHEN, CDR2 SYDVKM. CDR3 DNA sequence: TGTGCCAGCAGTTCACCACCCGGGACAGTCGGGAGTAGCGGAGTCACAGATACGCAGTATTTT. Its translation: CASSSPPGTVGSSGVTDTQYF. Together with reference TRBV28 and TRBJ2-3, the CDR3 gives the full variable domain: DVKVTQSSRYLVKRTGEKVFLECVQDMDHENMFWYRQDPGLGLRLIYFSYDVKMKEKGDIPEGYSVSREKKERFSLILESASTNQTSMYLCASSSPPGTVGSSGVTDTQYFGPGTRLTVL.

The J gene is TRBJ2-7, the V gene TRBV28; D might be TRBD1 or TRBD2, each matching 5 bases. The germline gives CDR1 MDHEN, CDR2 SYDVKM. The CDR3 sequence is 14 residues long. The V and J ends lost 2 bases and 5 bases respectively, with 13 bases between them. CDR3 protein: CASSLEGRLHEQYF. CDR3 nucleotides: TGTGCCAGCAGTTTAGAGGGGAGACTCCACGAGCAGTACTTC.

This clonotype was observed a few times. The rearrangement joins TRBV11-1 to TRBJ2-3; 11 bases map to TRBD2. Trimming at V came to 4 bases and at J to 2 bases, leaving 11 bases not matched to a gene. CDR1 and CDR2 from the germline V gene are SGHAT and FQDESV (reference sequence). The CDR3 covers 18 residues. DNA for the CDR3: TGTGCCAGCAGCTCCTCAGTGGCTAGCGGGAGGAACACAGATACGCAGTATTTT. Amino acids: CASSSSVASGRNTDTQYF.

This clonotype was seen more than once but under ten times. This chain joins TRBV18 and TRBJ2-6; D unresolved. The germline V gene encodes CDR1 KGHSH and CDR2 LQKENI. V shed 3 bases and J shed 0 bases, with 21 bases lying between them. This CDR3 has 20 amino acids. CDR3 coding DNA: TGTGCCAGCTCACCCCCTTGGTGGGATCAGGCCTCCTCTGGGGCCAACGTCCTGACTTTC. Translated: CASSPPWWDQASSGANVLTF.

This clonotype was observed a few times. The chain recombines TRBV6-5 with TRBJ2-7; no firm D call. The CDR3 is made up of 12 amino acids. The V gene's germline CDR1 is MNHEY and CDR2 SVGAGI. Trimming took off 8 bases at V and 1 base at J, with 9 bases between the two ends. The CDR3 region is CASQDDSYEQYF. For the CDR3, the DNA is TGTGCCAGCCAGGACGATTCCTACGAGCAGTACTTC.

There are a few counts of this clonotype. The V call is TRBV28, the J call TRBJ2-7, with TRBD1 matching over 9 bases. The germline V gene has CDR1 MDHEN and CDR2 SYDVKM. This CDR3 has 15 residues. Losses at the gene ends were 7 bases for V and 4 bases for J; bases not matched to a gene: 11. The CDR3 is CASTAGTGFRYEQYF. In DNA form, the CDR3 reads TGTGCCAGCACGGCCGGGACAGGGTTTCGTTACGAGCAGTACTTC.

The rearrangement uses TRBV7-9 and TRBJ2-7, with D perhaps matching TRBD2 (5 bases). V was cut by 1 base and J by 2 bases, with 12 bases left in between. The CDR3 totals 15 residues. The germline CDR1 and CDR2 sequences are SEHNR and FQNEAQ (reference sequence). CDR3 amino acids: CASSLVVFGAYEQYF. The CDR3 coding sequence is TGTGCCAGCAGCTTAGTTGTTTTCGGGGCCTACGAGCAGTACTTC.

This chain's CDR3 is CASSSGNDQETQYF. Written as DNA, the CDR3 is TGTGCCAGCAGTAGCGGTAATGATCAAGAGACCCAGTACTTC. The rearrangement uses TRBV6-2 or TRBV6-3 and TRBJ2-5; perhaps TRBD2 as D (5 bases). The germline gives CDR1 MNHEY, CDR2 SVGEGT. The CDR3 runs 14 residues. V gave up 5 bases and J gave up 2 bases, with 12 bases separating them.

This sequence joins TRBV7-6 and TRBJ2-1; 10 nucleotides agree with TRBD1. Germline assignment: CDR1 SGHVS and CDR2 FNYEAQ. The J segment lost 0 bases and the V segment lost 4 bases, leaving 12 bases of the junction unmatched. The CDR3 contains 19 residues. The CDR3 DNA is TGTGCCAGCAGCTCACTCGGGACAGGGGACCCGAGCTCCTACAATGAGCAGTTCTTC. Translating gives CASSSLGTGDPSSYNEQFF.

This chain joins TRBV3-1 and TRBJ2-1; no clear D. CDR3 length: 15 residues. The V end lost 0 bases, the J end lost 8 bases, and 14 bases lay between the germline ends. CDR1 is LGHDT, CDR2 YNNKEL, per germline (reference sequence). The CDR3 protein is CASSQDDTGRDEQFF. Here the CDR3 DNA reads TGTGCCAGCAGCCAAGATGATACGGGTCGCGATGAGCAGTTCTTC.

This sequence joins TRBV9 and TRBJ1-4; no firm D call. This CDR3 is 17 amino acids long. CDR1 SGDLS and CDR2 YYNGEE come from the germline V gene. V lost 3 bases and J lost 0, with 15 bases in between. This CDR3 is CASSARGAGATNEKLFF. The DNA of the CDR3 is TGTGCCAGCAGCGCACGAGGTGCGGGTGCAACTAATGAAAAACTGTTTTTT. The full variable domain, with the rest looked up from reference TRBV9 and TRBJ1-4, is DSGVTQTPKHLITATGQRVTLRCSPRSGDLSVYWYQQSLDQGLQFLIQYYNGEERAKGNILERFSAQQFPDLHSELNLSSLELGDSALYFCASSARGAGATNEKLFFGSGTQLSVL.

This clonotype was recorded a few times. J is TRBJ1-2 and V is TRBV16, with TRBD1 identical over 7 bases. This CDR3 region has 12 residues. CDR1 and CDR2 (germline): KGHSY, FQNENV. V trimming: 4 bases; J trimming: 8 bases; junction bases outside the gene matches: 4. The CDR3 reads CASSPTGQGYTF. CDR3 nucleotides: TGTGCCAGCAGCCCGACGGGACAGGGCTACACCTTC.

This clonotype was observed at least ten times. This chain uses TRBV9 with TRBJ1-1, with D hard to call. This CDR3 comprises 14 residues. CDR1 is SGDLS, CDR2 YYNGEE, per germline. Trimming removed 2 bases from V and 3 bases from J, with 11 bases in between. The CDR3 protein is CASSVRVEDTEAFF. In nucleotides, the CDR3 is TGTGCCAGCAGCGTGAGGGTAGAGGACACTGAAGCTTTCTTT. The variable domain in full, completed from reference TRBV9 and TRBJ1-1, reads DSGVTQTPKHLITATGQRVTLRCSPRSGDLSVYWYQQSLDQGLQFLIQYYNGEERAKGNILERFSAQQFPDLHSELNLSSLELGDSALYFCASSVRVEDTEAFFGQGTRLTVV.